The TCR beta chain described here comes from a study of shared clonotypes between healthy human individuals. Study summary: Donor ages ranged 18 to 49 years: a couple of women, a few men.

The length of the CDR3 is 13 residues. V shed 3 bases and J 9 bases; nucleotides not matched to a gene: 3. Per germline, CDR1 KGHSH and CDR2 LQKENI. This clone was detected only once. The genomic DNA of each subset was split evenly across several immunoSEQ plates. Authors' analysis steps: ImmunoSEQ gave junction-only sequences without quality scores, so filtering differed. Only in-frame clones appear in the TCRdb table, and some are missing; sequencing was by immunoSEQ multiplex PCR. V, J and clone size reflect that table, while D and trimming were determined from the DNA. The sample includes approximately 2.5 million clones, just over 90% of them seen just once. Healthy adults negative for HIV, lacking recent acute infections or vaccinations, served as donors.

This TCR derives from a man younger than 30 in good health. This chain joins TRBV18 and TRBJ2-1; 9 positions match TRBD1. Sequenced sample: naive CD4+ T cells sorted from blood. Subset noted: CD45RA+ positively selected. DNA of the CDR3: TGTGCCAGCTCACCGAACAGGGGGCCTGAGCAGTTCTTC. It yields the protein CASSPNRGPEQFF.